This T cell receptor beta chain was observed in a study of T-cell memory formation after mild COVID-19. TCRdb fed the 5' RACE reads into MiXCR, producing one record per CDR3 protein. Among a few hundred thousand distinct CDR3 sequences listed, less than 20% were seen once. This clonotype was seen only a few times. The CDR3 loop spans 16 amino acids. The V end lost 0 bases, the J end lost 4 bases, and 16 bases lay between the germline ends. Germline values: CDR1 SGDLS, CDR2 YYNGEE. The TCR originated in a man between 18 and 29 years old who had mild COVID-19 (a few samples of this study predate the infection). Cell type and time point are not known. The V and J genes are TRBV9 and TRBJ1-1; unclear D gene. Sequencing was carried out using PBMCs or a T cell subset sorted from them (not recorded which). The DNA for the CDR3 is TGTGCCAGCAGCGTAGTCTATCGCCGGTTTCGCACTGAAGCTTTCTTT. Its protein is CASSVVYRRFRTEAFF. Drawing the rest from reference TRBV9 and TRBJ1-1, the complete variable domain is DSGVTQTPKHLITATGQRVTLRCSPRSGDLSVYWYQQSLDQGLQFLIQYYNGEERAKGNILERFSAQQFPDLHSELNLSSLELGDSALYFCASSVVYRRFRTEAFFGQGTRLTVV.